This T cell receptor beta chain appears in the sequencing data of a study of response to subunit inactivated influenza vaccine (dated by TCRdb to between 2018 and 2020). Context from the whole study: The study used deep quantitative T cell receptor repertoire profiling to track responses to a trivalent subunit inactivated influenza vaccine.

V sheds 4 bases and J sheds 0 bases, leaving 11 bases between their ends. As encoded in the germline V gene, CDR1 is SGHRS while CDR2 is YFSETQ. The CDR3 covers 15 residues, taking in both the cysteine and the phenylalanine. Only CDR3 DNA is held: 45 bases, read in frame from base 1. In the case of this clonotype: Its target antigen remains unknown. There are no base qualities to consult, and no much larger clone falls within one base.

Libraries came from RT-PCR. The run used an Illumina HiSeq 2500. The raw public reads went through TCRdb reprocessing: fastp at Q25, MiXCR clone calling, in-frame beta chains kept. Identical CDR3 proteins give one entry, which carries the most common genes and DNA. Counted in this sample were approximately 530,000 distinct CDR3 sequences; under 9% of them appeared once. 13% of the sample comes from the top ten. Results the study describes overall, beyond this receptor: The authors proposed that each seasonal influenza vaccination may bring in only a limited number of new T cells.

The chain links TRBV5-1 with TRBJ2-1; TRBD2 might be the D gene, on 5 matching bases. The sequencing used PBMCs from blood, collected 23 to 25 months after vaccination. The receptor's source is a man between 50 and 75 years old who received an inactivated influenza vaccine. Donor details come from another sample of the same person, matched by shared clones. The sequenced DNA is TGCGCCAGCAGCCCCGAGGGCCTCTCCTACAATGAGCAGTTCTTC. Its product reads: CASSPEGLSYNEQFF.